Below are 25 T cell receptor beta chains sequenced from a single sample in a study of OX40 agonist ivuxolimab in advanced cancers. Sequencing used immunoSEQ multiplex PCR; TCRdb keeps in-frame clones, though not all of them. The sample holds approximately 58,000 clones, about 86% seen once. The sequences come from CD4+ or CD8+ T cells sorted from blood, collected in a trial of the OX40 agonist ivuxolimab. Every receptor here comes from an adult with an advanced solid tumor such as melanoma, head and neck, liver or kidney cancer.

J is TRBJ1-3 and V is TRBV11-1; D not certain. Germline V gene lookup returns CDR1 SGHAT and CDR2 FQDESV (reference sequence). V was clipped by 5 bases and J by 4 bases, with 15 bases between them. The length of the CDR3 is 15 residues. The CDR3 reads CASSPRTGAGNTIYF. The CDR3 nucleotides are TGTGCCAGCAGCCCGAGGACTGGTGCCGGAAACACCATATATTTT.

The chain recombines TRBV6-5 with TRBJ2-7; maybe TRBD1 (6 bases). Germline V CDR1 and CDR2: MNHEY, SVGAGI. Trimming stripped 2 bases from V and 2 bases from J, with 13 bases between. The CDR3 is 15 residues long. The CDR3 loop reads CASSYGQFPTYEQYF. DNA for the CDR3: TGTGCCAGCAGTTACGGACAGTTCCCCACCTACGAGCAGTACTTC.

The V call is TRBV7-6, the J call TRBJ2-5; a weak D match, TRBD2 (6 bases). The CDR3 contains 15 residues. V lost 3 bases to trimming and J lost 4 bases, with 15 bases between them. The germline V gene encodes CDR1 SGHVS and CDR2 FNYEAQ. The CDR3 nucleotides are TGTGCCAGCAGCTTGCGGGGAGGAGTAGGAGAGACCCAGTACTTC. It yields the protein CASSLRGGVGETQYF.

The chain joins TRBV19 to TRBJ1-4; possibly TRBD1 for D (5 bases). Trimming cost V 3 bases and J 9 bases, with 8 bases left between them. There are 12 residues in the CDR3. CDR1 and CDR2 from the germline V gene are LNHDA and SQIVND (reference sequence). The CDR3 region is CASSIVGQKLFF. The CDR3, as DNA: TGTGCCAGTAGTATCGTGGGGCAAAAACTGTTTTTT.

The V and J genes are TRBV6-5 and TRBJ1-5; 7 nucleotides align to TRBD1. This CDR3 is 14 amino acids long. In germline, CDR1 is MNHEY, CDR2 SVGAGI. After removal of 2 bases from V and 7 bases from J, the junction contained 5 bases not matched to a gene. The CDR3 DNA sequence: TGTGCCAGCAGTTACGGTGCAGGGGGGCAGCCCCAGCATTTT. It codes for CASSYGAGGQPQHF.

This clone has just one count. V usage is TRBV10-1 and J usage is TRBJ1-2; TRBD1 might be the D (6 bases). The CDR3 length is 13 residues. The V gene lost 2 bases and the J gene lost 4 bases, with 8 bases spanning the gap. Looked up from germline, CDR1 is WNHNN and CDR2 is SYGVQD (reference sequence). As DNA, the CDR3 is TGCGCCAGCAGTGAGACAGGGAGCTATGGCTACACCTTC. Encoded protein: CASSETGSYGYTF.

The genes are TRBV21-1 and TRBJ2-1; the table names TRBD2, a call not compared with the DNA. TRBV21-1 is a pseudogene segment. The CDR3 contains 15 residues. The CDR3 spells CASRPLASSYNEQFF. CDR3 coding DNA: TGTGCCAGCAGGCCACTAGCGTCTTCCTACAATGAGCAGTTCTTC.

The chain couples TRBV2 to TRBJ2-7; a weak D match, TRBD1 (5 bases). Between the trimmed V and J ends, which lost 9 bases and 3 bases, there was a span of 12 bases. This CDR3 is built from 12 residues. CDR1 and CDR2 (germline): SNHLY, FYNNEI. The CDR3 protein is CASQGSFYEQYF. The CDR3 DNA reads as TGTGCCAGTCAGGGTAGCTTCTACGAGCAGTACTTC.

CDR3 residues: CAISEGGLGTEAFF. CDR3 in DNA: TGTGCCATCAGTGAAGGGGGATTGGGGACTGAAGCTTTCTTT. The chain has TRBV10-3 and TRBJ1-1, with a possible D match to TRBD1 (6 bases). The length of the CDR3 is 14 residues. Trimming stripped 3 bases from V and 5 bases from J, with 13 bases between. CDR1 and CDR2 from the germline V gene are ENHRY and SYGVKD.

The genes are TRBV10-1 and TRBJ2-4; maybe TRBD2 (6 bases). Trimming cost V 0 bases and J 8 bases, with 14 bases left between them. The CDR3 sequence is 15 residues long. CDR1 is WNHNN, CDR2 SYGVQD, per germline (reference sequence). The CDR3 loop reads CASSESEGQADIQYF. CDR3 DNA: TGCGCCAGCAGTGAGTCGGAGGGGCAGGCGGACATTCAGTACTTC.

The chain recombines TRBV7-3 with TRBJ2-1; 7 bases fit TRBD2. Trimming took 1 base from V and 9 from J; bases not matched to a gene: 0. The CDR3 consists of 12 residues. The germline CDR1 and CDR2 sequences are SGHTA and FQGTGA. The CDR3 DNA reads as TGTGCCAGCAGCTTAAGCGGGGGTGAGCAGTTCTTC. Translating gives CASSLSGGEQFF.

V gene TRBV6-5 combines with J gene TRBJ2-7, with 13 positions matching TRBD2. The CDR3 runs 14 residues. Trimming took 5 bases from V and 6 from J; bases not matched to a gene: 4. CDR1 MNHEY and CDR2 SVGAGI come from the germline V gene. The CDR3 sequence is CASSRGLAGAEQYF. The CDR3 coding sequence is TGTGCCAGCAGTCGCGGACTAGCGGGGGCCGAGCAGTACTTC.

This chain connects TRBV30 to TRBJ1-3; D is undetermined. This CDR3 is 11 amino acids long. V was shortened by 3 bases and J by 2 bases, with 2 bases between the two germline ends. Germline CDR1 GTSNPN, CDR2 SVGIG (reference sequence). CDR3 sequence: CAWRTGNTIYF. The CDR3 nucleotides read TGTGCCTGGAGAACTGGAAACACCATATATTTT.

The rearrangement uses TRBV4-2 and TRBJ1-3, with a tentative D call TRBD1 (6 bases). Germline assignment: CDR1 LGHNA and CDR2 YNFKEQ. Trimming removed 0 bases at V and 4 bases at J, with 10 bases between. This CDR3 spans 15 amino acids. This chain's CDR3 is CASSQEATGGNTIYF. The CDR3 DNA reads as TGTGCCAGCAGCCAAGAAGCCACAGGGGGAAACACCATATATTTT.

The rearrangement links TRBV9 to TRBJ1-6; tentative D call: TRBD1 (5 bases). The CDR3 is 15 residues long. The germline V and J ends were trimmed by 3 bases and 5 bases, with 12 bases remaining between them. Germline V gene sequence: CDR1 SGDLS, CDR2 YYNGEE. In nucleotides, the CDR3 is TGTGCCAGCAGCGCCGTGGGGGGTGATAATTCACCCCTCCACTTT. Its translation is CASSAVGGDNSPLHF.

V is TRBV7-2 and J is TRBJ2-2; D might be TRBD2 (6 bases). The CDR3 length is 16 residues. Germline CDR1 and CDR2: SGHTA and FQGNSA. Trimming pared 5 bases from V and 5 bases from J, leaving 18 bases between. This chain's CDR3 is CASSARGTFETGELFF. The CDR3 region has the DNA TGTGCCAGCAGCGCGAGAGGGACTTTCGAGACCGGGGAGCTGTTTTTT.

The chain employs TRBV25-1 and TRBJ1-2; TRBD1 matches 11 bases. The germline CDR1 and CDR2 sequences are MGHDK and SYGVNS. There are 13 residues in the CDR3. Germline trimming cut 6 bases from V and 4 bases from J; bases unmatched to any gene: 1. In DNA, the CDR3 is TGTGCCAGCAGGGGACAGGGGGTCTATGGCTACACCTTC. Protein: CASRGQGVYGYTF.

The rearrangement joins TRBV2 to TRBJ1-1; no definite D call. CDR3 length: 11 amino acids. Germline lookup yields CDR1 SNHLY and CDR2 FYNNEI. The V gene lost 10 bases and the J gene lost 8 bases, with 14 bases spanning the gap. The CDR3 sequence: CAILAGGEAFF. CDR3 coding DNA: TGTGCCATCTTGGCCGGAGGGGAAGCTTTCTTT.

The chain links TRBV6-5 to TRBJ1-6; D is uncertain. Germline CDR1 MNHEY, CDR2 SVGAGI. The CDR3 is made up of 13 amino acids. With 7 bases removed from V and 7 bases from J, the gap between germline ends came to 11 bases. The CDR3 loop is CASTLGRNSPLHF. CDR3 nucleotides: TGTGCCAGCACTTTGGGTAGGAATTCACCCCTCCACTTT.

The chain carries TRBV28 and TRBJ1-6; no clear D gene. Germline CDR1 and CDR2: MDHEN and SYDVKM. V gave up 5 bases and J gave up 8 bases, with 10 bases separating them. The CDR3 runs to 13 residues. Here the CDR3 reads CASSPTPDSPLHF. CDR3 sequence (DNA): TGTGCCAGCAGTCCGACTCCCGATTCACCCCTCCACTTT.

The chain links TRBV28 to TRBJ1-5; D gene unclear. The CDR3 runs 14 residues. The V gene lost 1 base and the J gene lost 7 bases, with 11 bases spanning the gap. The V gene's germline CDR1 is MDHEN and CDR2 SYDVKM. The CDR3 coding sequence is TGTGCCAGCAGTTTATCAGTCGTGGGGCAGCCCCAGCATTTT. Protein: CASSLSVVGQPQHF.

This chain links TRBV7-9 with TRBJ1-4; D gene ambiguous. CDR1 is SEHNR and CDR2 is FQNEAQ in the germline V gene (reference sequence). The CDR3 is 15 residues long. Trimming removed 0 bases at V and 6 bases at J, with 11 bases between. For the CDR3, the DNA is TGTGCCAGCAGCTTAGCGGTGGGGAATTATGAAAAACTGTTTTTT. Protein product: CASSLAVGNYEKLFF.

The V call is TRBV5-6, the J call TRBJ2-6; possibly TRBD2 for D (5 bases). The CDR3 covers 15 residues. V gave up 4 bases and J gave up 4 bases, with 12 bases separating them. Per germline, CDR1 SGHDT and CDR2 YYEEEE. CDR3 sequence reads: CASSLPGSGANVLTF. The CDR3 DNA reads TGTGCCAGCAGCCTCCCGGGGTCCGGGGCCAACGTCCTGACTTTC. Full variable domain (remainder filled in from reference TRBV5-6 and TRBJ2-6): DAGVTQSPTHLIKTRGQQVTLRCSPKSGHDTVSWYQQALGQGPQFIFQYYEEEERQRGNFPDRFSGHQFPNYSSELNVNALLLGDSALYLCASSLPGSGANVLTFGAGSRLTVL.

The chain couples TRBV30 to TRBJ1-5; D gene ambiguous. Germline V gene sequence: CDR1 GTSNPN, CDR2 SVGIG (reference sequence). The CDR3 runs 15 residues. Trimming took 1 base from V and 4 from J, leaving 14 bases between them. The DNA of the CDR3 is TGTGCCTGGAGTGCAATGGTGGGGAAGAATCAGCCCCAGCATTTT. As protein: CAWSAMVGKNQPQHF.

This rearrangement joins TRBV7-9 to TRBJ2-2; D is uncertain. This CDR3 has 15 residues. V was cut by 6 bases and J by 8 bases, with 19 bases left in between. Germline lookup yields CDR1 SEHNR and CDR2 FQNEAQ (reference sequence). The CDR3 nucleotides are TGTGCCAGCAGACCAAAATCGGACCTTCGAGGGGAGCTGTTTTTT. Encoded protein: CASRPKSDLRGELFF.